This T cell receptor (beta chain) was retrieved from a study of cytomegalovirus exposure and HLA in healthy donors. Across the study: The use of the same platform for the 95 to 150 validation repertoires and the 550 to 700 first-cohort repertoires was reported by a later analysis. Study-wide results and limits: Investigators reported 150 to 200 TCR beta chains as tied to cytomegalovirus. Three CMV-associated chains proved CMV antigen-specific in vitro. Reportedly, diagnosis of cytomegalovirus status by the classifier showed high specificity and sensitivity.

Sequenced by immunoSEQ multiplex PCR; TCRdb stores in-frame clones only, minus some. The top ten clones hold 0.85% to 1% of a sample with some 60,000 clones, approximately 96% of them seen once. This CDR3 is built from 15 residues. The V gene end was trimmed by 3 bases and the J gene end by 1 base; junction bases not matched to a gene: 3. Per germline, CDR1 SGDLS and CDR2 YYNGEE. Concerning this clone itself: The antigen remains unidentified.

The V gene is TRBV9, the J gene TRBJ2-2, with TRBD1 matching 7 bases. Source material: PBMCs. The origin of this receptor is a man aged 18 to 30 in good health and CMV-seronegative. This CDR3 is CASSDGTVNTGELFF. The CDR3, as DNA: TGTGCCAGCAGCGACGGGACAGTGAACACCGGGGAGCTGTTTTTT.